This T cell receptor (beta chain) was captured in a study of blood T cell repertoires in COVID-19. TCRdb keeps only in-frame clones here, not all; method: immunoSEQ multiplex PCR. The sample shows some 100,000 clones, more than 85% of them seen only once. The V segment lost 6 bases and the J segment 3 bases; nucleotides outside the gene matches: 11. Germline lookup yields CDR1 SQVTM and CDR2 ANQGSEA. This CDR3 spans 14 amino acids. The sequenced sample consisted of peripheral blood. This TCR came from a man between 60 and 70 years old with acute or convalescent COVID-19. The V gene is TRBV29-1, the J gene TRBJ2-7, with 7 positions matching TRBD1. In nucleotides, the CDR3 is TGCAGCGTCTCCCGGACAGGAGATCTCTACGAGCAGTACTTC. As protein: CSVSRTGDLYEQYF.